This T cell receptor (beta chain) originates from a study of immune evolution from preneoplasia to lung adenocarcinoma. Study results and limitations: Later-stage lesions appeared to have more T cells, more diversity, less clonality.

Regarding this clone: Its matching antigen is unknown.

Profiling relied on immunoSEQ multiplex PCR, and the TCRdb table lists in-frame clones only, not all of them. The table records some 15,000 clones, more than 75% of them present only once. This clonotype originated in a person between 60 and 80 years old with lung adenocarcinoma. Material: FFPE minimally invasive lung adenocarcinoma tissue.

The CDR3 region is CASSPGQGLNYGYTF. For the CDR3, the DNA is TGTGCCAGCTCACCTGGACAGGGGTTAAACTATGGCTACACCTTC. This rearrangement joins TRBV18 to TRBJ1-2, with 9 bases that match TRBD1. Germline V gene sequence: CDR1 KGHSH, CDR2 LQKENI. The junction had 4 bases not matched to a gene; V was cut back by 3 bases and J by 2 bases. The CDR3 has 15 residues. Combining the CDR3 with reference TRBV18 and TRBJ1-2 gives the whole variable domain NAGVMQNPRHLVRRRGQEARLRCSPMKGHSHVYWYRQLPEEGLKFMVYLQKENIIDESGMPKERFSAEFPKEGPSILRIQQVVRGDSAAYFCASSPGQGLNYGYTFGSGTRLTVV.